Following are 14 T cell receptor beta chains from one sample sequenced in a study of T cell responses to AZD1222 COVID-19 vaccine. The protocol was immunoSEQ multiplex PCR, while the TCRdb copy is restricted to in-frame clones and leaves out a portion. The table has some 250,000 clones, around 92% seen once. The specimen was peripheral blood, collected 28 days after the second AZD1222 dose. These receptors were taken from an adult who received the AZD1222 COVID-19 vaccine.

The V and J genes are TRBV27 and TRBJ1-1; tentative D call: TRBD1 (5 bases). Between the trimmed V and J ends, which lost 6 bases and 4 bases, there was a span of 21 bases. This CDR3 has 16 residues. CDR1 and CDR2 from the germline V gene are MNHEY and SMNVEV (reference sequence). In DNA, the CDR3 is TGTGCCAGCAGCCATCGGACCCCCCTGAGGGGCACTGAAGCTTTCTTT. It yields the protein CASSHRTPLRGTEAFF.

This chain uses TRBV6-6 with TRBJ1-1; TRBD1 matches 8 bases. This CDR3 is 17 amino acids long. With V trimmed by 5 bases and J by 4 bases, 15 bases remained unmatched. CDR1 is MNHNY, CDR2 SVGAGI, per germline (reference sequence). The CDR3 loop reads CASSRPPQGARSTEAFF. The CDR3 DNA reads as TGTGCCAGCAGTCGGCCTCCTCAGGGGGCGCGGAGCACTGAAGCTTTCTTT.

The J gene is TRBJ2-1, the V gene TRBV7-3, with D unresolved. The germline CDR1 and CDR2 sequences are SGHTA and FQGTGA. The CDR3 runs 13 residues. Trimming shortened V by 2 bases and J by 5 bases, and 7 bases separated the two germline ends. The CDR3 nucleotides read TGTGCCAGCAGCTTATCGTCCAACAATGAGCAGTTCTTC. Its translation is CASSLSSNNEQFF. The whole variable domain, filled in from reference TRBV7-3 and TRBJ2-1, reads GAGVSQTPSNKVTEKGKYVELRCDPISGHTALYWYRQSLGQGPEFLIYFQGTGAADDSGLPNDRFFAVRPEGSVSTLKIQRTERGDSAVYLCASSLSSNNEQFFGPGTRLTVL.

The chain uses TRBV11-2 and TRBJ2-1; maybe TRBD1 (5 bases). Trimming left V 5 bases short and J 3 bases short, with 14 bases between. Looked up from germline, CDR1 is SGHAT and CDR2 is FQNNGV. The CDR3 has 15 residues. The CDR3 nucleotides read TGTGCCAGCAGCCCAGGGCCGGCGGACTACAATGAGCAGTTCTTC. Its protein is CASSPGPADYNEQFF.

This clone was detected only a few times. The chain couples TRBV28 to TRBJ2-7; D might be TRBD2 (5 bases). Trimming removed 3 bases from V and 1 base from J, with 13 bases in between. In germline, CDR1 is MDHEN, CDR2 SYDVKM. There are 15 residues in the CDR3. The CDR3 coding sequence is TGTGCCAGCAGTTTTTCGATAAGAGGGTCCTACGAGCAGTACTTC. This codes for CASSFSIRGSYEQYF. The full variable domain, its missing parts supplied by reference TRBV28 and TRBJ2-7, is DVKVTQSSRYLVKRTGEKVFLECVQDMDHENMFWYRQDPGLGLRLIYFSYDVKMKEKGDIPEGYSVSREKKERFSLILESASTNQTSMYLCASSFSIRGSYEQYFGPGTRLTVT.

The rearrangement uses TRBV6-5 and TRBJ2-1; 11 nucleotides line up with TRBD2. The V gene's germline CDR1 is MNHEY and CDR2 SVGAGI. This CDR3 comprises 14 residues. With 6 bases clipped from V and 6 bases from J, the junction kept 4 bases outside the gene matches. This chain's CDR3 is CASSTSGRPNEQFF. The CDR3 bases are TGTGCCAGCAGCACTAGCGGGAGACCCAATGAGCAGTTCTTC.

The J gene is TRBJ1-1, the V gene TRBV6-5; D remains ambiguous. Deletions cut 5 bases from V and 8 bases from J, with 6 bases between. The CDR3 sequence is 10 residues long. Germline CDR1 is MNHEY and CDR2 is SVGAGI. The CDR3, as DNA: TGTGCCAGCAGTAGGGCGGAAGCTTTCTTT. Protein sequence: CASSRAEAFF.

This CDR3 is CASRSSGGANEQFF. CDR3 nucleotides: TGTGCCAGCAGGTCTAGCGGGGGGGCCAATGAGCAGTTCTTC. This chain links TRBV6-5 with TRBJ2-1; TRBD2 matches 12 bases. Germline CDR1 is MNHEY and CDR2 is SVGAGI. Losses at the gene ends were 6 bases for V and 6 bases for J; bases not matched to a gene: 3. CDR3 size: 14 residues.

This clone showed up just a few times. The chain recombines TRBV15 with TRBJ1-1; D gene uncertain. This CDR3 contains 13 residues. Germline-derived CDR1 and CDR2 are LNHNV and YYDKDF (reference sequence). Trimming left V 4 bases short and J 0 bases short, with 6 bases between. The CDR3 DNA reads TGTGCCACCAGCACGTCGATGAACACTGAAGCTTTCTTT. Translating gives CATSTSMNTEAFF.

This chain joins TRBV9 and TRBJ2-2; D may be TRBD1 (6 bases). The CDR3 runs 16 residues. Trimming took off 3 bases at V and 2 bases at J, with 14 bases between the two ends. Per the germline V gene, CDR1 is SGDLS and CDR2 is YYNGEE. CDR3 amino acids: CASSAGVGTNTGELFF. The CDR3, as DNA: TGTGCCAGCAGCGCCGGGGTAGGGACAAACACCGGGGAGCTGTTTTTT.

This chain joins TRBV6-2 or TRBV6-3 and TRBJ2-5, with D tentatively TRBD1 (6 bases). V gave up 2 bases and J gave up 2 bases, with 21 bases separating them. The CDR3 has 18 amino acids. CDR1 MNHEY and CDR2 SVGEGT come from the germline V gene. CDR3 residues: CASSYPPWTSGVQETQYF. In DNA form, the CDR3 reads TGTGCCAGCAGTTACCCCCCCTGGACCTCAGGGGTTCAAGAGACCCAGTACTTC.

The V call is TRBV2, the J call TRBJ2-2; the D call may be TRBD1 or TRBD2 (5 bases each). The CDR3 length is 14 residues. Trimming pared 6 bases from V and 0 bases from J, leaving 8 bases between. The germline gives CDR1 SNHLY, CDR2 FYNNEI. CDR3 in DNA: TGTGCCAGCAGGTGGGGACCGAACACCGGGGAGCTGTTTTTT. Its protein product is CASRWGPNTGELFF.

V usage is TRBV2 and J usage is TRBJ1-2; unclear D gene. CDR1 and CDR2 from the germline V gene are SNHLY and FYNNEI. V shed 3 bases and J shed 4 bases, with 15 bases lying between them. The CDR3 extends over 15 amino acids. This CDR3 is CASSEQAAKIYGYTF. In DNA form, the CDR3 reads TGTGCCAGCAGTGAGCAAGCCGCTAAGATCTATGGCTACACCTTC.

The V call is TRBV28, the J call TRBJ2-5; maybe TRBD1 (6 bases). Between the trimmed V and J ends, which lost 4 bases and 10 bases, there was a span of 16 bases. This CDR3 has 13 amino acids. Germline V gene data show CDR1 as MDHEN and CDR2 as SYDVKM. This CDR3 reads CASSSPDRRLQYF. The CDR3 coding sequence is TGTGCCAGCAGTTCCCCAGACAGGAGGCTCCAGTACTTC.